This is a list of T cell receptor beta chains from one sample in a study of T cell responses to AZD1222 COVID-19 vaccine. TCRdb's table, derived via immunoSEQ multiplex PCR, lists solely in-frame clones and lacks some. The data show under 150,000 clones, 70% to 90% seen once. The sequencing here drew on peripheral blood, taken 28 days after the second AZD1222 dose. Receptor source: an adult who received the AZD1222 COVID-19 vaccine. Both conserved end residues are part of each CDR3. Each record gives: CDR3 DNA, CDR3 protein, CDR3 length, J gene, clone size, V gene, D gene. D genes are given only for firm matches. Some rows mark clone size as missing; the rest say once, few, many or name a class of expanded clone.

CDR3 DNA: TGTGCCAGCAGTTACCGGGACAGCTATGGCTACACCTTC; CDR3 protein: CASSYRDSYGYTF; CDR3 length: 13; J gene: TRBJ1-2; clone size: -; V gene: TRBV12-3/TRBV12-4; D gene: TRBD1
CDR3 DNA: TGTGCCAGCAGCCAACCGGGACAGGGGGCCGAGCAGTACTTC; CDR3 protein: CASSQPGQGAEQYF; CDR3 length: 14; J gene: TRBJ2-7; clone size: once; V gene: TRBV7-2; D gene: TRBD1
CDR3 DNA: TGTGCCAGCAGCCAAGGTTTGAACACCGGGGAGCTGTTTTTT; CDR3 protein: CASSQGLNTGELFF; CDR3 length: 14; J gene: TRBJ2-2; clone size: once; V gene: TRBV3-1/TRBV3-2; D gene: -
CDR3 DNA: TGTGCCAGCAGCGTAGAGGGCAGCGAACCTTATGGCTACACCTTC; CDR3 protein: CASSVEGSEPYGYTF; CDR3 length: 15; J gene: TRBJ1-2; clone size: -; V gene: TRBV9; D gene: -
CDR3 DNA: TGTGCCAGCAGCTTAGCGACAGGGGTTGGCACTGAAGCTTTCTTT; CDR3 protein: CASSLATGVGTEAFF; CDR3 length: 15; J gene: TRBJ1-1; clone size: -; V gene: TRBV7-2; D gene: TRBD1
CDR3 DNA: TGTGCCAGCAGTTATAACACGGGGCTGGGAGACACTGAAGCTTTCTTT; CDR3 protein: CASSYNTGLGDTEAFF; CDR3 length: 16; J gene: TRBJ1-1; clone size: -; V gene: TRBV6-5; D gene: -
CDR3 DNA: TGTGCCATCAGTGAGTTGTCGGGGAACACTGAAGCTTTCTTT; CDR3 protein: CAISELSGNTEAFF; CDR3 length: 14; J gene: TRBJ1-1; clone size: -; V gene: TRBV10-3; D gene: -
CDR3 DNA: TGTGCCACCAGTGATTCCGGCAGGCAAGAGACCCAGTACTTC; CDR3 protein: CATSDSGRQETQYF; CDR3 length: 14; J gene: TRBJ2-5; clone size: -; V gene: TRBV24-1; D gene: -
CDR3 DNA: TGTGCCAGTAGTCGACTAGCGGGAGACACCGGGGAGCTGTTTTTT; CDR3 protein: CASSRLAGDTGELFF; CDR3 length: 15; J gene: TRBJ2-2; clone size: few; V gene: TRBV19; D gene: TRBD2
CDR3 DNA: TGTGCCAGCAGTTCCTTCGGACGGTCAAACACTGAAGCTTTCTTT; CDR3 protein: CASSSFGRSNTEAFF; CDR3 length: 15; J gene: TRBJ1-1; clone size: -; V gene: TRBV28; D gene: -
CDR3 DNA: TGCGCCAGCAGCCAAGATCAGGGTCTGGGAGAAAAACTGTTTTTT; CDR3 protein: CASSQDQGLGEKLFF; CDR3 length: 15; J gene: TRBJ1-4; clone size: -; V gene: TRBV4-3; D gene: -
CDR3 DNA: TGTGCCAGCAGCTTAGTGCCGGGGGGAGCTGGAAACACCATATATTTT; CDR3 protein: CASSLVPGGAGNTIYF; CDR3 length: 16; J gene: TRBJ1-3; clone size: -; V gene: TRBV11-2; D gene: -
CDR3 DNA: TGTGCCAGCAGTTACTTACCACAGGGTTCCACTGAAGCTTTCTTT; CDR3 protein: CASSYLPQGSTEAFF; CDR3 length: 15; J gene: TRBJ1-1; clone size: -; V gene: TRBV6-5; D gene: -
CDR3 DNA: TGTGCCAGCAGCCCCAGGGGTAGGGGCTACACCTTC; CDR3 protein: CASSPRGRGYTF; CDR3 length: 12; J gene: TRBJ1-2; clone size: -; V gene: TRBV27; D gene: -
CDR3 DNA: TGTGCCAGCAGTTTTATGGGACAGGGTACAGATACGCAGTATTTT; CDR3 protein: CASSFMGQGTDTQYF; CDR3 length: 15; J gene: TRBJ2-3; clone size: -; V gene: TRBV28; D gene: TRBD1
CDR3 DNA: TGTGCCAGCAGCGCATCCGGGACAGGGGATAGCAATCAGCCCCAGCATTTT; CDR3 protein: CASSASGTGDSNQPQHF; CDR3 length: 17; J gene: TRBJ1-5; clone size: -; V gene: TRBV5-4; D gene: TRBD1
CDR3 DNA: TGTGCCAGCAGCCAAGTCACGAACACCGGGGAGCTGTTTTTT; CDR3 protein: CASSQVTNTGELFF; CDR3 length: 14; J gene: TRBJ2-2; clone size: -; V gene: TRBV4-2; D gene: -
CDR3 DNA: TGCGCCAGCTCTCGGACAGGGGATAACTATGGCTACACCTTC; CDR3 protein: CASSRTGDNYGYTF; CDR3 length: 14; J gene: TRBJ1-2; clone size: -; V gene: TRBV5-1; D gene: TRBD1
CDR3 DNA: TGTGCCAGCACCAAACTGGCTAATGAAAAACTGTTTTTT; CDR3 protein: CASTKLANEKLFF; CDR3 length: 13; J gene: TRBJ1-4; clone size: -; V gene: TRBV6-6; D gene: -
CDR3 DNA: TGCGCCAGCAGCCAAGTGAGGCTAGCCTCCTACAATGAGCAGTTCTTC; CDR3 protein: CASSQVRLASYNEQFF; CDR3 length: 16; J gene: TRBJ2-1; clone size: -; V gene: TRBV4-1; D gene: -
CDR3 DNA: TGTGCCAGCAGAAACGCGGGACAGACCTATGGCTACACCTTC; CDR3 protein: CASRNAGQTYGYTF; CDR3 length: 14; J gene: TRBJ1-2; clone size: -; V gene: TRBV6-5; D gene: TRBD1
CDR3 DNA: TGCAGCGTTGCTGGCTTTTATCACCGGGACACTTTCCCGGGCGGGGAGACCCAGTACTTC; CDR3 protein: CSVAGFYHRDTFPGGETQYF; CDR3 length: 20; J gene: TRBJ2-5; clone size: -; V gene: TRBV29-1; D gene: -
CDR3 DNA: TGTGCCAGCAGCCGTGGGACTAGCGCCTCCTACGAGCAGTACTTC; CDR3 protein: CASSRGTSASYEQYF; CDR3 length: 15; J gene: TRBJ2-7; clone size: -; V gene: TRBV11-1; D gene: TRBD2
CDR3 DNA: TGTGCCATCAGTGGGGACCCCCTAGGGGGTCAGCCCCAGCATTTT; CDR3 protein: CAISGDPLGGQPQHF; CDR3 length: 15; J gene: TRBJ1-5; clone size: once; V gene: TRBV10-3; D gene: -
CDR3 DNA: TGTGCCAGCTCACCACCGGAAAGGAGCTCCTACAATGAGCAGTTCTTC; CDR3 protein: CASSPPERSSYNEQFF; CDR3 length: 16; J gene: TRBJ2-1; clone size: -; V gene: TRBV18; D gene: -
CDR3 DNA: TGCGCCAGCAGCTTGGATTCTTCCCAGGGTTATGGCTACACCTTC; CDR3 protein: CASSLDSSQGYGYTF; CDR3 length: 15; J gene: TRBJ1-2; clone size: -; V gene: TRBV5-1; D gene: -
CDR3 DNA: TGTGCCAGCAGCTTTTCCGGGACCGAGGAGACCCAGTACTTC; CDR3 protein: CASSFSGTEETQYF; CDR3 length: 14; J gene: TRBJ2-5; clone size: -; V gene: TRBV11-3; D gene: -
CDR3 DNA: TGCGCCACCCGTCCAGCCTCCAACTATGGAAACACCATATATTTT; CDR3 protein: CATRPASNYGNTIYF; CDR3 length: 15; J gene: TRBJ1-3; clone size: -; V gene: TRBV10-1; D gene: -
CDR3 DNA: TGTGCCAGCAGTCGGGACTTTGGGAGCAATCAGCCCCAGCATTTT; CDR3 protein: CASSRDFGSNQPQHF; CDR3 length: 15; J gene: TRBJ1-5; clone size: -; V gene: TRBV6-4; D gene: -
CDR3 DNA: TGTGCCAGCAGCTTAGCCGCGGGAGGAAACAATGAGCAGTTCTTC; CDR3 protein: CASSLAAGGNNEQFF; CDR3 length: 15; J gene: TRBJ2-1; clone size: -; V gene: TRBV7-6; D gene: TRBD2
CDR3 DNA: TGTGCCACCAGCAGAGATTTAGGACACTATAACACTGAAGCTTTCTTT; CDR3 protein: CATSRDLGHYNTEAFF; CDR3 length: 16; J gene: TRBJ1-1; clone size: -; V gene: TRBV15; D gene: -
CDR3 DNA: TGTGCCAGCAGCTCTGTGGGCGGCCTTAGCTCCTACAATGAGCAGTTCTTC; CDR3 protein: CASSSVGGLSSYNEQFF; CDR3 length: 17; J gene: TRBJ2-1; clone size: -; V gene: TRBV7-2; D gene: -
CDR3 DNA: TGTGCCTGGAGTGTACGGCAGGGGGGGGCTGAAGCTTTCTTT; CDR3 protein: CAWSVRQGGAEAFF; CDR3 length: 14; J gene: TRBJ1-1; clone size: -; V gene: TRBV30; D gene: TRBD1
CDR3 DNA: TGCAGCGCTGCCCGAGGGCCTACGGCAGCTTTCTTT; CDR3 protein: CSAARGPTAAFF; CDR3 length: 12; J gene: TRBJ1-1; clone size: -; V gene: TRBV29-1; D gene: -
CDR3 DNA: TGTGCCAGCAGTAATTCTCAAAGAAGCAATCAGCCCCAGCATTTT; CDR3 protein: CASSNSQRSNQPQHF; CDR3 length: 15; J gene: TRBJ1-5; clone size: -; V gene: TRBV6-2/TRBV6-3; D gene: -
CDR3 DNA: TGTGCCAGCAGTCCCGGGACGTCTGGAAACACCATATATTTT; CDR3 protein: CASSPGTSGNTIYF; CDR3 length: 14; J gene: TRBJ1-3; clone size: -; V gene: TRBV6-5; D gene: -
CDR3 DNA: TGCGCCAGCAGCTACGGGACAGGGCAAGAGACCCAGTACTTC; CDR3 protein: CASSYGTGQETQYF; CDR3 length: 14; J gene: TRBJ2-5; clone size: -; V gene: TRBV5-1; D gene: TRBD1
CDR3 DNA: TGTGCCAGCAGCCCCGGGGGCTACGAGCAGTACTTC; CDR3 protein: CASSPGGYEQYF; CDR3 length: 12; J gene: TRBJ2-7; clone size: few; V gene: TRBV5-8; D gene: -
CDR3 DNA: TGCGCCAGCAGCGACGGACAGCCGAGAGGCGGCTACACCTTC; CDR3 protein: CASSDGQPRGGYTF; CDR3 length: 14; J gene: TRBJ1-2; clone size: -; V gene: TRBV5-1; D gene: -
CDR3 DNA: TGTGCCAGCAGCCCGGGACTTCTTCCGTGGGGCTACACCTTC; CDR3 protein: CASSPGLLPWGYTF; CDR3 length: 14; J gene: TRBJ1-2; clone size: -; V gene: TRBV28; D gene: -
CDR3 DNA: TGCGCCAGCAGCCCCGGGACAGACCAAGAGACCCAGTACTTC; CDR3 protein: CASSPGTDQETQYF; CDR3 length: 14; J gene: TRBJ2-5; clone size: -; V gene: TRBV5-1; D gene: TRBD1
CDR3 DNA: TGCGCCAGCAGCAAGAGCCTGGGGAGCTCCTACAATGAGCAGTTCTTC; CDR3 protein: CASSKSLGSSYNEQFF; CDR3 length: 16; J gene: TRBJ2-1; clone size: -; V gene: TRBV5-1; D gene: -
CDR3 DNA: TGTGCCTGGAGTGTCGTTGGAAACACCATATATTTT; CDR3 protein: CAWSVVGNTIYF; CDR3 length: 12; J gene: TRBJ1-3; clone size: -; V gene: TRBV30; D gene: -
CDR3 DNA: TGTGCCAGCAGCTTGGCGGGGGTTCGGTATGGCTACACCTTC; CDR3 protein: CASSLAGVRYGYTF; CDR3 length: 14; J gene: TRBJ1-2; clone size: -; V gene: TRBV5-4; D gene: -
CDR3 DNA: TGTGCCAGTAGTAAAGGGGCACGGGGCGCAAACACTGAAGCTTTCTTT; CDR3 protein: CASSKGARGANTEAFF; CDR3 length: 16; J gene: TRBJ1-1; clone size: once; V gene: TRBV19; D gene: -
CDR3 DNA: TGTGCCAGCAGACACAAGGGACAGGGGCGGGAGACCCAGTACTTC; CDR3 protein: CASRHKGQGRETQYF; CDR3 length: 15; J gene: TRBJ2-5; clone size: -; V gene: TRBV11-3; D gene: TRBD1
CDR3 DNA: TGCAGTGCTAGTATGGGGAACTCCTACGAGCAGTACTTC; CDR3 protein: CSASMGNSYEQYF; CDR3 length: 13; J gene: TRBJ2-7; clone size: once; V gene: TRBV20-1; D gene: -
CDR3 DNA: TGTGCCAGCAGTTCTGAGGGATTTAGCTCACCCCTCCACTTT; CDR3 protein: CASSSEGFSSPLHF; CDR3 length: 14; J gene: TRBJ1-6; clone size: -; V gene: TRBV2; D gene: -
CDR3 DNA: TGTGCCAGCAGCTTGGTGGGAGCAGATACGCAGTATTTT; CDR3 protein: CASSLVGADTQYF; CDR3 length: 13; J gene: TRBJ2-3; clone size: -; V gene: TRBV5-4; D gene: -
CDR3 DNA: TGTGCCAGCAGCCGTGAATCTGGAAACACCATATATTTT; CDR3 protein: CASSRESGNTIYF; CDR3 length: 13; J gene: TRBJ1-3; clone size: -; V gene: TRBV6-5; D gene: -
CDR3 DNA: TGTGCCAGCAACCCTCTTGGGAACACTGAAGCTTTCTTT; CDR3 protein: CASNPLGNTEAFF; CDR3 length: 13; J gene: TRBJ1-1; clone size: -; V gene: TRBV11-3; D gene: -
CDR3 DNA: TGTGCCAGCAGTGAAGAGGGAGGGGCGACCGTGGAGCAGTTCTTC; CDR3 protein: CASSEEGGATVEQFF; CDR3 length: 15; J gene: TRBJ2-1; clone size: -; V gene: TRBV6-1; D gene: TRBD2
CDR3 DNA: TGCAGCGTGTTAGCGGGAGAGGTCTACAATGAGCAGTTCTTC; CDR3 protein: CSVLAGEVYNEQFF; CDR3 length: 14; J gene: TRBJ2-1; clone size: -; V gene: TRBV29-1; D gene: TRBD2